This is a list of T cell receptor beta chains from one sample in a study of human T cells and chemical hapten exposure. MiXCR, applied by TCRdb to the RACE reads, yields one record per CDR3 protein. Among around 57,000 distinct CDR3 sequences listed, around 10% were seen once. The specimen was whole blood, collected in connection with sensitization to the hapten diphenylcyclopropenone (DPC). These receptors were collected from a woman aged 35 to 49 with alopecia areata. Some clones in this sample may be carry-over from other donors' samples. The CDR3 runs from the conserved cysteine through the conserved F or W. The order of the fields is CDR3 length, V gene, J gene, D gene, clone size, CDR3 protein, CDR3 DNA. The D gene is left open where the match is weak. Size values are once, few and many counts, or a class for expanded clones, and some rows have none.

12	TRBV7-9	TRBJ2-2	NA	NA	CASSLVTGELFF	TGTGCCAGCAGCTTAGTTACCGGGGAGCTGTTTTTT
13	TRBV7-9	TRBJ2-1	NA	few	CASSGSGSVYQFF	TGTGCCAGCAGCGGGAGTGGGAGCGTGTATCAGTTCTTC
14	TRBV20-1	TRBJ2-7	NA	few	CSARGLRPSYEQYF	TGCAGTGCTAGGGGACTGCGACCCTCCTACGAGCAGTACTTC
15	TRBV7-2	TRBJ1-1	NA	few	CASSPVAGVTTEAFF	TGTGCCAGCAGCCCTGTAGCGGGGGTAACCACTGAAGCTTTCTTT
13	TRBV6-5	TRBJ2-7	NA	few	CASRQAHDYEQYF	TGTGCCAGCCGACAGGCCCATGACTACGAGCAGTACTTC
15	TRBV7-2	TRBJ1-1	NA	few	CASSSSGTLNTEAFF	TGTGCCAGCAGCTCCTCCGGGACGCTGAACACTGAAGCTTTCTTT
15	TRBV29-1	TRBJ2-5	TRBD1	many	CSVEPHFDRGETQYF	TGCAGCGTTGAACCCCACTTTGACAGGGGGGAGACCCAGTACTTC
15	TRBV27	TRBJ1-1	NA	NA	CASSPLGGRYTEAFF	TGTGCCAGCAGTCCCCTCGGGGGCCGTTATACTGAAGCTTTCTTT
14	TRBV7-8	TRBJ2-5	TRBD2	many	CASSVGLDVATQYF	TGTGCCAGCAGCGTGGGACTAGATGTAGCGACCCAGTACTTC
15	TRBV3-1	TRBJ1-1	TRBD1	many	CASSPYRGRNTEAFF	TGTGCCAGCAGCCCCTACAGGGGGAGGAACACTGAAGCTTTCTTT
13	TRBV3-1	TRBJ1-2	NA	NA	CASSQGQALGYTF	TGTGCCAGCAGCCAGGGGCAGGCCCTAGGCTACACCTTC
12	TRBV5-1	TRBJ2-7	NA	few	CASSLESGEQYF	TGCGCCAGCAGCTTGGAGTCGGGAGAGCAGTACTTC
16	TRBV20-1	TRBJ2-3	TRBD2	many	CSARDRSSGALDTQYF	TGCAGTGCTAGAGATCGGTCTAGCGGGGCCCTAGATACGCAGTATTTT
13	TRBV20-1	TRBJ1-1	TRBD1	many	CSEPGQLNTEAFF	TGCAGTGAACCGGGACAGTTGAACACTGAAGCTTTCTTT
14	TRBV24-1	TRBJ2-3	TRBD1	NA	CATSDNRGRDTLYF	TGTGCCACCAGTGACAACAGGGGACGAGATACGCTGTATTTT
17	TRBV10-2	TRBJ1-5	TRBD1	few	CASSVGDRVMSNQPQHF	TGCGCCAGCAGTGTAGGCGACAGGGTTATGAGCAATCAGCCCCAGCATTTT
16	TRBV5-1	TRBJ2-3	TRBD2	NA	CASSPGLTSGTDTQYF	TGCGCCAGCAGCCCCGGCCTGACTAGCGGGACAGATACGCAGTATTTT
15	TRBV6-6	TRBJ1-6	NA	few	CASSSGPNFNSPLHF	TGTGCCAGTAGTTCGGGGCCGAATTTTAATTCACCCCTCCACTTT
15	TRBV6-2/TRBV6-3	TRBJ2-1	TRBD1	NA	CASTPTGGTYNEQFF	TGTGCCAGCACCCCGACAGGGGGGACCTACAATGAGCAGTTCTTC
13	TRBV28	TRBJ1-3	NA	many	CATIESGGNTIYF	TGTGCCACCATTGAATCGGGGGGAAACACCATATATTTT
14	TRBV9	TRBJ2-7	NA	few	CASSVGVAAREQYF	TGTGCCAGCAGCGTAGGGGTAGCGGCAAGGGAGCAGTACTTC
16	TRBV12-3/TRBV12-4	TRBJ2-3	TRBD2	few	CASSLGPSGSTDTQYF	TGTGCCAGCAGTTTAGGGCCTAGCGGTAGCACAGATACGCAGTATTTT
11	TRBV28	TRBJ2-5	NA	NA	CATGPGETQYF	TGTGCCACCGGACCCGGCGAGACCCAGTACTTC
11	TRBV9	TRBJ1-1	TRBD1	NA	CASSGDRGTFF	TGTGCCAGCAGCGGTGACAGGGGAACTTTCTTT
14	TRBV5-1	TRBJ2-7	TRBD1	NA	CASSLGDSNYEQYF	TGCGCCAGCAGCTTGGGGGACAGTAACTACGAGCAGTACTTC
19	TRBV5-6	TRBJ2-5	TRBD1	many	CASSLRQGEIITELKTQYF	TGTGCCAGCAGCTTACGACAGGGAGAAATTATAACCGAACTGAAGACCCAGTACTTC
14	TRBV2	TRBJ1-5	NA	NA	CASSDWQGYQPQHF	TGTGCCAGCAGTGACTGGCAGGGTTATCAGCCCCAGCATTTT
13	TRBV28	TRBJ2-7	TRBD2	once	CASSLPGIGGEYF	TGTGCCAGCAGTTTGCCAGGGATCGGGGGGGAGTACTTC
13	TRBV20-1	TRBJ2-2	TRBD1	NA	CSVATGGTGELFF	TGCAGTGTTGCCACAGGGGGAACCGGGGAGCTGTTTTTT
14	TRBV28	TRBJ2-7	TRBD2	NA	CASSSPAGAYEQYF	TGTGCCAGCAGTTCCCCGGCGGGAGCATACGAGCAGTACTTC
14	TRBV5-1	TRBJ1-1	NA	many	CASSLGRENTEAFF	TGCGCCAGCAGCCTGGGACGGGAGAACACTGAAGCTTTCTTT
12	TRBV10-1	TRBJ2-7	TRBD1	NA	CERGDRAYEQYF	TGCGAACGAGGGGACAGGGCCTACGAGCAGTACTTC
14	TRBV20-1	TRBJ2-1	TRBD2	many	CSSLPGLAGTGQFF	TGCAGTTCCCTCCCGGGACTAGCGGGTACAGGGCAGTTCTTC
15	TRBV19	TRBJ2-3	TRBD1	many	CASSEAGTATDTQYF	TGTGCCAGTAGTGAAGCCGGGACAGCCACAGATACGCAGTATTTT
15	TRBV12-3/TRBV12-4	TRBJ2-1	TRBD2	many	CATRGGPEIYNEQFF	TGTGCCACCCGCGGGGGTCCGGAAATTTACAATGAGCAGTTCTTC
14	TRBV20-1	TRBJ1-6	NA	many	CSAPGSSYNSPLHF	TGCAGTGCCCCGGGGAGCTCCTATAATTCACCCCTCCACTTT